A single sample is the source of the 27 T cell receptor beta chains below, sequenced in a study of tumor-infiltrating lymphocytes in primary liver carcinoma. Co-extraction of both nucleic acids (RNA and DNA) used roughly 18-32 mg of unsorted bulk tissue. Total RNA amounting to approximately 460 ng was the source from which TCR beta cDNA was made with a constant-region primer. Three nested multiplex PCR rounds, a slightly modified ARM-PCR, produced the libraries for TCR beta. Researchers ran the first two PCR rounds for roughly 10 cycles each with TRBV1-TRBV30 forward primers and a C-beta reverse primer. In TCRdb, the multiplex PCR reads were re-called with MiXCR into one record per CDR3 protein. The data contain some 120,000 distinct CDR3 sequences, around 62% of them singletons. The specimen was liver tumor tissue from sampling region 1. Subset noted: tumor region T1, superior pole. Receptors originate from a woman in her fifties or sixties with primary liver carcinoma and hepatitis B virus infection.

Note on this clonotype: The junction differs from germline at one of its ends, possibly a read error. The chain recombines TRBV29-1 with TRBJ2-6; tentative D call: TRBD2 (5 bases). CDR3 size: 16 residues. The germline gives CDR1 SQVTM, CDR2 ANQGSEA. The CDR3 DNA is TGCAACGTTCATCTGGGAGAAGCATCTGGGGCCAACGTCCTGACTTTC. Amino acid sequence: CNVHLGEASGANVLTF.

This clonotype showed up just a few times. The J gene is TRBJ2-2, the V gene TRBV28, with D perhaps given as TRBD1 or TRBD2 (6 bases each). Germline values: CDR1 MDHEN, CDR2 SYDVKM. Trimming stripped 2 bases from V and 5 bases from J, with 15 bases between. CDR3 length: 16 amino acids. The CDR3, as DNA: TGTGCCAGCAGTTTAACCCCCGGGGGCCGGACCGGGGAGCTGTTTTTT. As protein: CASSLTPGGRTGELFF.

Concerning this clonotype itself: The junction departs from the called germline gene at one end, perhaps through a read error. This chain links TRBV11-2 with TRBJ2-2, with D maybe TRBD1 (6 bases). This CDR3 region has 15 residues. The germline V gene encodes CDR1 SGHAT and CDR2 FQNNGV. CDR3 coding DNA: TGCGCCAACAGCTTAGAGCCAGGGGCGCACGGGGAGCTGTTTTTT. Its translation: CANSLEPGAHGELFF.

Note on this clonotype: Sequence at one end of the junction differs from germline and may be a read error. The chain combines TRBV11-2 with TRBJ2-5; D may be TRBD1 (6 bases). This CDR3 comprises 15 residues. The V gene's germline CDR1 is SGHAT and CDR2 FQNNGV. CDR3 residues: CTSSCKSGVWETQYF. The CDR3 DNA is TGTACCAGCAGCTGTAAATCAGGGGTTTGGGAGACCCAGTACTTC. The full variable domain, rest sourced from reference TRBV11-2 and TRBJ2-5, is EAGVAQSPRYKIIEKRQSVAFWCNPISGHATLYWYQQILGQGPKLLIQFQNNGVVDDSQLPKDRFSAERLKGVDSTLKIQPAKLEDSAVYLCTSSCKSGVWETQYFGPGTRLLVL.

Note on this clonotype: A much larger clone differs by one base, so this may be a read error. This chain joins TRBV29-1 and TRBJ1-2; 8 bases match TRBD1. Germline assignment: CDR1 SQVTM and CDR2 ANQGSEA. The CDR3 totals 11 residues. CDR3 bases: TGCAGCGTTGATAGAGGGACAGGACCAAGCTTC. The encoded protein is CSVDRGTGPSF.

The table lists this clonotype with a count of one. V usage is TRBV11-2 and J usage is TRBJ2-7; TRBD1 aligns across 8 bases. With 5 bases clipped from V and 3 bases from J, the junction kept 9 bases outside the gene matches. CDR3 length: 15 residues. Germline CDR1 is SGHAT and CDR2 is FQNNGV. The CDR3 region is CASSVSGTGSYEQYF. DNA of the CDR3: TGTGCCAGCAGCGTGAGTGGGACAGGAAGCTACGAGCAGTACTTC.

As concerns this clonotype: The final CDR3 position lacks the conserved phenylalanine or tryptophan, pointing to a likely read error. The limits of the CDR3 on the DNA are not certain, so only TCRdb's listed CDR3 is given. The chain carries TRBV18 and TRBJ2-3. The CDR3 has 14 residues if both end residues are counted. Germline CDR1 reads KGHSH; CDR2 reads LQKENI. The CDR3: CASSPPGRTDTHYS.

Turning to this clonotype: The junction does not match germline at one end; this may be a read error. The chain combines TRBV6-1 with TRBJ1-5; 7 bases line up with TRBD1. Germline V gives CDR1 MNHNS, CDR2 SASEGT. The CDR3 loop spans 16 amino acids. This chain's CDR3 is CASTPARGGSNRPQHF. The CDR3 region has the DNA TGTGCCAGCACCCCGGCCAGGGGGGGTAGCAATCGGCCCCAGCATTTT.

In this sample, this clonotype turned up many times. This chain connects TRBV11-1 to TRBJ2-7; 8 nucleotides agree with TRBD1. Germline V gene data show CDR1 as SGHAT and CDR2 as FQDESV (reference sequence). V gave up 5 bases and J gave up 4 bases; unmatched junction bases: 7. This CDR3 comprises 14 residues. CDR3 in DNA: TGTGCCAGCAGCCCCCAAGACAGGGGATACGAGCAGTACTTC. Its protein is CASSPQDRGYEQYF.

The sample holds many counts of this clonotype. The chain uses TRBV4-1 and TRBJ1-1, with D perhaps TRBD1 (5 bases). Trimming removed 4 bases at V and 0 bases at J, with 9 bases between. The CDR3 extends over 14 amino acids. Germline CDR1 is MGHRA and CDR2 is YSYEKL. The CDR3 nucleotides are TGCGCCAGCAGCCGACAGAGCATGAACACTGAAGCTTTCTTT. This sequence encodes CASSRQSMNTEAFF.

A single count supports this clonotype. One junction end disagrees with the germline gene, perhaps due to a read error. The rearrangement links TRBV6-6 to TRBJ2-7; no definite D call. The CDR3 extends over 12 amino acids. The germline V gene has CDR1 MNHNY and CDR2 SVGAGI (reference sequence). Here the CDR3 DNA reads TGTGTCTCAGAGGCGAGCTCCTACGAGCAATACTTC. Translation: CVSEASSYEQYF.

In its sample, this clonotype was seen many times. This chain connects TRBV7-8 to TRBJ1-6, with D uncertain. The CDR3 totals 14 residues. Trimming left V 6 bases short and J 7 bases short, with 13 bases between. In germline, CDR1 is SGHVS, CDR2 FQNEAQ. CDR3 sequence reads: CASSPPEGNSPLHF. DNA of the CDR3: TGTGCCAGCAGTCCGCCTGAGGGCAATTCACCCCTCCACTTT. Together with reference TRBV7-8 and TRBJ1-6, the CDR3 gives the full variable domain: GAGVSQSPRYKVAKRGQDVALRCDPISGHVSLFWYQQALGQGPEFLTYFQNEAQLDKSGLPSDRFFAERPEGSVSTLKIQRTQQEDSAVYLCASSPPEGNSPLHFGNGTRLTVT.

CDR3 sequence reads: CASSEIGRKEQYF. In DNA, the CDR3 is TGTGCCAGCAGTGAGATAGGGAGGAAGGAGCAGTACTTC. The V gene is TRBV6-1, the J gene TRBJ2-7, with a possible D match to TRBD2 (6 bases). V lost 3 bases to trimming and J lost 7 bases, with 13 bases between them. Germline assignment: CDR1 MNHNS and CDR2 SASEGT. The CDR3 sequence is 13 residues long.

As concerns this clonotype: One junction end disagrees with the germline gene, perhaps due to a read error. The genes are TRBV29-1 and TRBJ2-1; the D is unclear. Germline assignment: CDR1 SQVTM and CDR2 ANQGSEA. This CDR3 has 16 residues. The CDR3 nucleotides read TGCAGCGTTGAAGTCGGCGTGGTCAGCTCCTACAATGAGCACTTCTTC. Protein product: CSVEVGVVSSYNEHFF.

Details on this clonotype: This may stem from a read error, because a much larger clone lies one nucleotide away. The chain uses TRBV29-1 and TRBJ2-1; 14 bases fit TRBD2. V lost 7 bases to trimming and J lost 0 bases; unmatched junction nucleotides: 14. This CDR3 has 19 residues. The V gene's germline CDR1 is SQVTM and CDR2 ANQGSEA. The CDR3 DNA reads TGCAGCGCCCGAAGGGGGACTAGCGGGAGAGACACCTCCTACAATGAGCAGTTCTTC. This encodes CSARRGTSGRDTSYNEQFF.

This clonotype has at least ten counts. The chain uses TRBV6-6 and TRBJ2-1; 16 positions match TRBD2. The junction had 5 bases not matched to a gene; V was cut back by 5 bases and J by 1 base. In germline, CDR1 is MNHNY, CDR2 SVGAGI (reference sequence). The length of the CDR3 is 18 residues. The CDR3 reads CASSGTSGRVGSYNEQFF. CDR3 sequence (DNA): TGTGCCAGCAGTGGGACTAGCGGGAGGGTTGGATCCTACAATGAGCAGTTCTTC.

In the case of this clonotype: A single base separates this from a much larger clone, so it may be a read error. This chain joins TRBV30 and TRBJ2-1, with 7 bases fitting TRBD1. The CDR3 totals 13 residues. Per the germline V gene, CDR1 is GTSNPN and CDR2 is SVGIG (reference sequence). The CDR3 DNA reads as TGTGCCTGTGCCGGGACAGCCTACAATGAGCAGCTCTTC. This gives the protein CACAGTAYNEQLF.

Remarks on this clonotype: One end of the junction fails to match germline, which may point to a read error. The rearrangement joins TRBV11-3 to TRBJ2-1; D ambiguous. In germline, CDR1 is SGHNT, CDR2 YENEEA. The CDR3 is made up of 13 amino acids. CDR3 in amino acids: CDSSFSGNNEQFF. CDR3 DNA sequence: TGTGACAGCAGCTTTTCCGGCAACAATGAGCAGTTCTTC.

Comments on this clonotype: Its ends do not fully match the called genes, so a read error is possible. The rearrangement uses TRBV11-2 and TRBJ2-7; D not certain. CDR1 is SGHAT and CDR2 is FQNNGV in the germline V gene. CDR3 length: 14 amino acids. Here the CDR3 reads CASGLDLPRYEQYF. In nucleotides, the CDR3 is TGTGCCAGCGGCTTAGATTTACCCCGGTATGAGCAGTACTTC.

The chain couples TRBV11-2 to TRBJ2-3; 9 nucleotides agree with TRBD2. Germline CDR1 SGHAT, CDR2 FQNNGV. The CDR3 has 20 amino acids. V lost 0 bases, J lost 5 bases, and 18 bases stayed unmatched. The CDR3 sequence: CASSLDLSVLAGEEIDTQYF. The CDR3 DNA sequence: TGTGCCAGCAGCTTAGATCTAAGTGTGTTAGCGGGAGAAGAGATAGATACGCAGTATTTT.

The chain combines TRBV5-1 with TRBJ2-2, with a weak D call TRBD2 (6 bases). CDR3 size: 16 residues. V was trimmed by 0 bases and J by 4 bases, leaving 13 bases between them. Germline CDR1 reads SGHRS; CDR2 reads YFSETQ. CDR3 DNA: TGCGCCAGCAGCTTGGGGCCCCCCGGGGGCACCGGGGAGCTGTTTTTT. It yields the protein CASSLGPPGGTGELFF.

Of note for this clonotype: With a much larger clone just one base away, this may be a read error. V gene TRBV30 combines with J gene TRBJ2-5; D is undetermined. This CDR3 has 11 amino acids. CDR1 is GTSNPN and CDR2 is SVGIG in the germline V gene (reference sequence). CDR3 in amino acids: CAWSPQETKYF. CDR3 in DNA: TGTGCCTGGAGTCCTCAAGAGACCAAGTACTTC.

Turning to this clonotype: An end of the junction does not agree with germline; a read error may underlie this. This chain joins TRBV14 and TRBJ2-2, with a possible D match to TRBD2 (5 bases). This CDR3 has 16 amino acids. The germline V gene has CDR1 SGHDN and CDR2 FVKESK. CDR3 region: CASSQKLTATTGELFF. CDR3 coding DNA: TGTGCCAGCAGCCAAAAACTCACAGCGACCACCGGGGAACTGTTTTTT.

The count of this clonotype is one. Possible read error: a much larger clone is one base away. J is TRBJ2-5 and V is TRBV6-6, with D perhaps TRBD1 (6 bases). Looked up from germline, CDR1 is MNHNY and CDR2 is SVGAGI (reference sequence). The CDR3 runs 14 residues. CDR3 sequence reads: CASSLTGTQETRYF. The CDR3 DNA sequence: TGTGCCAGCAGCCTAACCGGGACACAAGAGACCCGGTACTTC.

CDR3 in DNA: TGTGCCAGCCACACTAGACACGAGCAGTACTTC. Amino acids: CASHTRHEQYF. The chain employs TRBV11-2 and TRBJ2-7; weak D call: TRBD2 (5 bases). The germline gives CDR1 SGHAT, CDR2 FQNNGV. Deletions cut 8 bases from V and 5 bases from J, with 10 bases between. The CDR3 is 11 residues long.

The rearrangement links TRBV11-2 to TRBJ2-1; 11 nucleotides match TRBD2. V shed 7 bases, J shed 12 bases, and the junction held 11 bases outside the gene matches. This CDR3 contains 14 residues. Germline values: CDR1 SGHAT, CDR2 FQNNGV. The CDR3 region is CASKTSGTYNWQFF. The CDR3 bases are TGTGCCAGCAAGACTAGCGGGACCTACAATTGGCAGTTCTTC.

This clonotype was observed once. In this CDR3 the conserved last residue, phenylalanine or tryptophan, is missing, so a read error is likely. This chain connects TRBV11-2 to TRBJ1-6, with D perhaps TRBD1 (6 bases). In germline, CDR1 is SGHAT, CDR2 FQNNGV. This CDR3 region has 15 residues. The CDR3: CTSSLGPGANSPLHL. Here the CDR3 DNA reads TGTACCAGCAGCTTAGGCCCGGGGGCCAATTCACCCCTCCACTTA.